This TCR beta chain came from a study of OX40 agonist ivuxolimab in advanced cancers. The germline V and J ends were trimmed by 3 bases and 5 bases, with 14 bases remaining between them. This CDR3 has 14 residues. Germline V lookup: CDR1 SGHRS, CDR2 YFSETQ. TCRdb keeps only in-frame clones here, not all; method: immunoSEQ multiplex PCR. The sample has more than 60,000 clones; 80% to 90% are singletons. The source of this sequence is an adult with an advanced solid tumor such as melanoma, head and neck, liver or kidney cancer. The sequenced sample was CD4+ or CD8+ T cells sorted from blood, obtained in a trial of the OX40 agonist ivuxolimab. The chain is built from TRBV5-1 and TRBJ2-5; D not certain. For the CDR3, the DNA is TGCGCCAGCAGCTGGTGGACGGTAGAGGAGACCCAGTACTTC. It encodes CASSWWTVEETQYF. The variable domain in full, with the rest retrieved from reference TRBV5-1 and TRBJ2-5, is KAGVTQTPRYLIKTRGQQVTLSCSPISGHRSVSWYQQTPGQGLQFLFEYFSETQRNKGNFPGRFSGRQFSNSRSEMNVSTLELGDSALYLCASSWWTVEETQYFGPGTRLLVL.